The source of this T cell receptor beta chain is a study of post-analysis software for immune sequencing data. Study results and caveats: Versus controls, multiple sclerosis patients showed significantly lower diversity (normalized Chao1).

cDNA libraries for TCR beta contained unique molecular identifiers. Input populations of roughly 0.95 to 10 million T cells gave rise to some 500,000 cDNA molecules. TCRdb called the PCR reads again in MiXCR, with one record for every CDR3 protein. This sample has roughly 160,000 distinct CDR3 sequences, with roughly 34% found just once. As for this clonotype: Its antigen is unidentified.

Specimen: blood, collected after autologous hematopoietic stem cell transplantation. This sequence was found in a girl between 5 and 17 years old with multiple sclerosis.

Here the CDR3 reads CASSPLAPANEQFF. The CDR3, as DNA: TGTGCCAGCAGCCCGTTGGCCCCCGCCAATGAGCAGTTCTTC. The rearrangement links TRBV4-2 to TRBJ2-1; D is unclear. V was shortened by 4 bases and J by 6 bases, with 13 bases between the two germline ends. From germline, CDR1 is LGHNA and CDR2 YNFKEQ. CDR3 length equals 14 residues.